The 9 T cell receptor beta chains below were found in one sample sequenced in a study of early T cells in non-severe SARS-CoV-2 infection. Each CDR3 protein gets one entry after TCRdb re-called the 5' RACE reads with MiXCR. The sample holds fewer than 40,000 distinct CDR3 sequences, about 6% seen once. Material for sequencing was whole blood. The receptor set was obtained from an adult who was a healthcare worker with PCR-confirmed SARS-CoV-2 infection or an uninfected control (not recorded which).

The table lists this clonotype with a few counts. The genes are TRBV7-7 and TRBJ1-1, with TRBD1 matching over 10 bases. Per germline, CDR1 SSHAT and CDR2 FNYEAQ (reference sequence). V shed 5 bases, J shed 5 bases, and the junction held 2 bases outside the gene matches. CDR3 length: 13 amino acids. The CDR3 reads CASSADRGTEAFF. CDR3 nucleotide sequence: TGTGCCAGCAGCGCGGACAGGGGGACTGAAGCTTTCTTT.

There are a few counts of this clonotype. The V gene is TRBV19, the J gene TRBJ1-2; TRBD1 matches at 8 bases. V shed 5 bases, J shed 5 bases, and the junction held 13 bases outside the gene matches. Germline V gene lookup returns CDR1 LNHDA and CDR2 SQIVND (reference sequence). The CDR3 consists of 16 residues. The CDR3 DNA reads as TGTGCCAGTAGTTCTCGATTGGACAGGGAATTATATGGCTACACCTTC. It is translated as CASSSRLDRELYGYTF. Complete variable domain (other parts from reference TRBV19 and TRBJ1-2): DGGITQSPKYLFRKEGQNVTLSCEQNLNHDAMYWYRQDPGQGLRLIYYSQIVNDFQKGDIAEGYSVSREKKESFPLTVTSAQKNPTAFYLCASSSRLDRELYGYTFGSGTRLTVV.

In this sample, this clonotype turned up a few times. The rearrangement joins TRBV6-1 to TRBJ2-7; D ambiguous. Germline CDR1 MNHNS, CDR2 SASEGT. The length of the CDR3 is 16 residues. The germline V and J ends were trimmed by 2 bases and 0 bases, with 14 bases remaining between them. In DNA form, the CDR3 reads TGTGCCAGCAGTGAAAGGGAAGGGCTTACCTCCTACGAGCAGTACTTC. This gives the protein CASSEREGLTSYEQYF.

This clonotype came up many times. The V gene is TRBV4-2, the J gene TRBJ2-1; no clear D. The CDR3 covers 18 residues. V was pared by 3 bases and J by 8 bases, with 26 bases between. CDR1 LGHNA and CDR2 YNFKEQ come from the germline V gene. The CDR3 loop is CASSQGRVGVAENDEQFF. CDR3 DNA: TGTGCCAGCAGCCAGGGTCGGGTTGGAGTAGCCGAAAACGATGAGCAGTTCTTC.

This rearrangement joins TRBV20-1 to TRBJ2-1, with 10 bases aligning to TRBD2. V was pared by 2 bases and J by 8 bases, with 6 bases of the junction left unmatched. Germline V gene data show CDR1 as DFQATT and CDR2 as SNEGSKA (reference sequence). The CDR3 is 14 amino acids. This CDR3 is CSARPSGRAHEQFF. The CDR3 nucleotides are TGCAGTGCTAGACCCAGCGGGAGGGCCCATGAGCAGTTCTTC.

This clonotype came up many times. The gene calls are TRBV11-3 and TRBJ1-3; 10 bases fit TRBD1. With 5 bases clipped from V and 1 base from J, the junction kept 8 bases outside the gene matches. The CDR3 has 17 amino acids. Germline-derived CDR1 and CDR2 are SGHNT and YENEEA. As DNA, the CDR3 is TGTGCCAGCAGCGCCGGGGACAGGGGCTCATCTGGAAACACCATATATTTT. It encodes CASSAGDRGSSGNTIYF.

At least ten counts were recorded for this clonotype. The chain is built from TRBV11-2 and TRBJ1-6, with TRBD1 identical over 7 bases. V dropped 3 bases and J dropped 0; count of bases not matched to a gene: 2. Looked up from germline, CDR1 is SGHAT and CDR2 is FQNNGV. The CDR3 sequence is 16 residues long. CDR3 amino acids: CASSLTGSSYNSPLHF. The CDR3 nucleotides read TGTGCCAGCAGCTTGACAGGGAGCTCCTATAATTCACCCCTCCACTTT.

The chain is built from TRBV28 and TRBJ2-1; D is perhaps TRBD1 (5 bases). Deletions cut 5 bases from V and 8 bases from J, with 16 bases between. The CDR3 spans 14 residues. Germline CDR1 is MDHEN and CDR2 is SYDVKM. The CDR3 nucleotides read TGTGCCAGCAGTAAAGCACAGGCAATCGATGAGCAGTTCTTC. It codes for CASSKAQAIDEQFF.

This clonotype was seen many times. J is TRBJ2-7 and V is TRBV29-1, with TRBD1 identical over 8 bases. The CDR3 extends over 12 amino acids. Losses at the gene ends were 8 bases for V and 5 bases for J; bases not matched to a gene: 8. Germline V gene lookup returns CDR1 SQVTM and CDR2 ANQGSEA. DNA of the CDR3: TGCAGCCCTTGGACAGGGAAAAACGAGCAGTACTTC. This sequence encodes CSPWTGKNEQYF.